A single sample is the source of the 21 T cell receptor beta chains below, sequenced in a study of CD8 T cells in Susac syndrome. RNA amounts of 0.5 to 1 ug underwent reverse transcription with random hexamers. Each CDR3 protein is one row after TCRdb ran MiXCR on the immunoSEQ multiplex PCR reads. Of approximately 25,000 distinct CDR3 sequences in the sample, about 94% were seen once. The material sequenced was CD8+ T cells from PBMCs. The receptor source for this set is a human donor with Susac syndrome.

This chain links TRBV7-2 with TRBJ2-7; TRBD2 matches 8 bases. Trimming at V came to 0 bases and at J to 2 bases, leaving 9 bases not matched to a gene. CDR1 and CDR2 from the germline V gene are SGHTA and FQGNSA. This CDR3 comprises 17 residues. CDR3 coding DNA: TGTGCCAGCAGCTTAGCTGCGGGACTAGTAAACACCTACGAGCAGTACTTC. The encoded protein is CASSLAAGLVNTYEQYF.

The chain combines TRBV4-3 with TRBJ2-2; 11 bases fit TRBD2. The ends lost 0 bases at V and 4 bases at J; junction bases unmatched: 7. The CDR3 consists of 18 residues. The germline gives CDR1 LGHNA, CDR2 YSLEER. The CDR3 is CASSQDLAGGEGTGELFF. CDR3 DNA: TGCGCCAGCAGCCAAGACCTAGCGGGGGGCGAAGGCACCGGGGAGCTGTTTTTT.

CDR3 loop: CASTSQRGPQHF. In DNA form, the CDR3 reads TGTGCCAGCACCTCACAGCGGGGGCCCCAGCATTTT. The genes are TRBV28 and TRBJ1-5, with no clear D. The CDR3 runs 12 residues. The germline V gene has CDR1 MDHEN and CDR2 SYDVKM. V was shortened by 7 bases and J by 9 bases, with 13 bases between the two germline ends. The full variable domain, in which reference TRBV28 and TRBJ1-5 provide the parts outside the CDR3, is DVKVTQSSRYLVKRTGEKVFLECVQDMDHENMFWYRQDPGLGLRLIYFSYDVKMKEKGDIPEGYSVSREKKERFSLILESASTNQTSMYLCASTSQRGPQHFGDGTRLSIL.

The CDR3 reads CAGNRDRVADTQYF. The CDR3 nucleotides read TGTGCCGGAAACCGGGACAGGGTTGCAGATACGCAGTATTTT. J is TRBJ2-3 and V is TRBV28; 9 bases are a match to TRBD1. The germline CDR1 and CDR2 sequences are MDHEN and SYDVKM. J lost 4 bases, V lost 11 bases, and 10 bases had no gene match. This CDR3 contains 14 residues.

The chain joins TRBV5-6 to TRBJ2-3; 9 positions match TRBD1. The junction had 10 bases not matched to a gene; V was cut back by 3 bases and J by 2 bases. The CDR3 has 17 amino acids. Per germline, CDR1 SGHDT and CDR2 YYEEEE. The CDR3 region is CASSSTTGTGTTDTQYF. The CDR3 nucleotides are TGTGCCAGCAGCTCCACGACCGGGACAGGGACCACAGATACGCAGTATTTT.

The J gene is TRBJ1-2, the V gene TRBV28; D gene uncertain. CDR1 is MDHEN and CDR2 is SYDVKM in the germline V gene. V lost 3 bases, J lost 4 bases, and 18 bases lay in between. The CDR3 runs 16 residues. This CDR3 is CASSLNTAHITYGYTF. Here the CDR3 DNA reads TGTGCCAGCAGTTTGAACACAGCGCATATAACCTATGGCTACACCTTC.

The CDR3: CASRGEGTGYNSPLHF. DNA of the CDR3: TGTGCCAGCAGGGGGGAGGGGACCGGTTATAATTCACCCCTCCACTTT. The gene calls are TRBV6-1 and TRBJ1-6; perhaps TRBD1 as D (5 bases). The length of the CDR3 is 16 residues. V dropped 6 bases and J dropped 4 bases, with 16 bases sitting between them. Germline lookup yields CDR1 MNHNS and CDR2 SASEGT.

This rearrangement joins TRBV6-1 to TRBJ2-2, with 7 bases identical to TRBD2. The CDR3 is made up of 16 amino acids. V lost 7 bases, J lost 5 bases, and 13 bases stayed unmatched. Germline CDR1 reads MNHNS; CDR2 reads SASEGT. The CDR3 protein is CASKWGGGVWTGELFF. The CDR3 nucleotides read TGTGCCAGCAAGTGGGGGGGAGGGGTTTGGACCGGGGAGCTGTTTTTT.

The rearrangement joins TRBV12-3 or TRBV12-4 to TRBJ2-1; 13 bases fit TRBD2. The CDR3 length is 17 residues. Unmatched junction bases numbered 5, after V lost 6 bases and J lost 0 bases. CDR3 residues: CASSLGLAGTSYNEQFF. The DNA for the CDR3 is TGTGCCAGCAGCCTGGGACTAGCGGGGACCTCCTACAATGAGCAGTTCTTC.

This clonotype was seen more than once but under ten times. The V gene is TRBV6-2 or TRBV6-3, the J gene TRBJ1-2; D not resolved. Trimming pared 3 bases from V and 2 bases from J, leaving 7 bases between. Germline CDR1 and CDR2: MNHEY and SVGEGT. This CDR3 is 13 amino acids long. CDR3 sequence reads: CASSYTGNYGYTF. The CDR3 DNA sequence: TGTGCCAGCAGTTATACGGGGAACTATGGCTACACCTTC.

This clonotype was counted only a few times. The chain carries TRBV28 and TRBJ2-1; D may be TRBD2 (5 bases). Trimming stripped 3 bases from V and 6 bases from J, with 6 bases between. Germline V gene lookup returns CDR1 MDHEN and CDR2 SYDVKM. CDR3 size: 12 residues. The CDR3 DNA reads TGTGCCAGCAGTTTCCGGGGCAATGAGCAGTTCTTC. Translation gives CASSFRGNEQFF.

The J gene is TRBJ2-3, the V gene TRBV6-5; TRBD2 matches at 8 bases. CDR1 and CDR2 (germline): MNHEY, SVGAGI. V dropped 0 bases and J dropped 8; count of bases not matched to a gene: 10. The CDR3 sequence is 16 residues long. CDR3 region: CASSYSPSGRDGTQYF. CDR3 nucleotide sequence: TGTGCCAGCAGTTACTCTCCTAGCGGGCGAGATGGTACGCAGTATTTT.

The chain combines TRBV6-2 or TRBV6-3 with TRBJ1-6; TRBD1 agrees at 8 bases. The CDR3 covers 20 residues. The germline gives CDR1 MNHEY, CDR2 SVGEGT. The V segment lost 6 bases and the J segment 7 bases; nucleotides outside the gene matches: 23. CDR3 protein: CASSNFAIGGTGSRNSPLHF. Here the CDR3 DNA reads TGTGCCAGCAGCAACTTTGCCATAGGGGGGACAGGATCGAGGAATTCACCCCTCCACTTT.

This clonotype turned up a few times. In DNA form, the CDR3 reads TGTGCCAGCAGCCAGGAGAACAGGCACGAGCAGTACTTC. It specifies CASSQENRHEQYF. The rearrangement links TRBV14 to TRBJ2-7; D possibly corresponds to TRBD1 (5 bases). Germline CDR1 is SGHDN and CDR2 is FVKESK. The CDR3 is made up of 13 amino acids. The ends were cut back, 3 bases at V and 5 bases at J, with 11 bases in the middle.

The J gene is TRBJ1-2, the V gene TRBV6-5; 12 bases fit TRBD1. The CDR3 runs to 16 residues. The V gene end was trimmed by 4 bases and the J gene end by 4 bases; junction bases not matched to a gene: 7. CDR1 MNHEY and CDR2 SVGAGI come from the germline V gene. CDR3 residues: CASSWTGTGGAYGYTF. CDR3 nucleotides: TGTGCCAGCAGTTGGACCGGGACAGGGGGCGCCTATGGCTACACCTTC.

This chain connects TRBV25-1 to TRBJ2-2; tentative D call: TRBD2 (6 bases). From germline, CDR1 is MGHDK and CDR2 SYGVNS. CDR3 length: 17 residues. The V end was cut by 4 bases, the J end by 1 base, with 16 bases between. CDR3 sequence (DNA): TGTGCCAGCAGTGCTTCCACCTGGGGGGTGAACACCGGGGAGCTGTTTTTT. Protein product: CASSASTWGVNTGELFF.

The rearrangement links TRBV19 to TRBJ1-5; D is undetermined. Germline V lookup: CDR1 LNHDA, CDR2 SQIVND (reference sequence). This CDR3 is built from 14 residues. The V end was cut by 5 bases, the J end by 3 bases, with 11 bases between. This CDR3 reads CASSPPGFNQPQHF. The CDR3 region has the DNA TGTGCCAGTAGTCCCCCCGGCTTCAATCAGCCCCAGCATTTT.

The chain uses TRBV7-3 and TRBJ2-2; a weak D match, TRBD1 (5 bases). The CDR3 runs to 17 residues. CDR1 is SGHTA, CDR2 FQGTGA, per germline. Between the trimmed V and J ends, which lost 2 bases and 4 bases, there was a span of 17 bases. Written as DNA, the CDR3 is TGTGCCAGCAGCTTAGACTGGCAGGGAAAGGGCACCGGGGAGCTGTTTTTT. Its translation is CASSLDWQGKGTGELFF.

This clonotype was found once. The V gene is TRBV2, the J gene TRBJ2-1; D gene uncertain. V dropped 2 bases and J dropped 0 bases, with 5 bases sitting between them. Germline values: CDR1 SNHLY, CDR2 FYNNEI. This CDR3 is 14 amino acids long. The CDR3 bases are TGTGCCAGCAGTGAAATAAGCTCCTACAATGAGCAGTTCTTC. Its translation is CASSEISSYNEQFF.

The chain uses TRBV6-6 and TRBJ1-1, with 8 bases matching TRBD1. The J segment lost 8 bases and the V segment lost 9 bases, leaving 5 bases of the junction unmatched. Germline CDR1 MNHNY, CDR2 SVGAGI (reference sequence). CDR3 size: 11 residues. As DNA, the CDR3 is TGTGCCAGTCACCGGACAGGGGAAGCTTTCTTT. Translating gives CASHRTGEAFF.

V usage is TRBV25-1 and J usage is TRBJ2-1; tentatively, D is TRBD1 (7 bases). The CDR3 length is 16 residues. V was clipped by 3 bases and J by 2 bases, with 14 bases between them. From germline, CDR1 is MGHDK and CDR2 SYGVNS. This chain's CDR3 is CASSEETGEAYNEQFF. As DNA, the CDR3 is TGTGCCAGCAGTGAGGAAACAGGGGAGGCCTACAATGAGCAGTTCTTC.